This TCR beta chain was sequenced in a study of blood T cell repertoires in COVID-19. Overall study context: Acute and convalescent COVID-19 samples came from the United States, Italy and Spain. PBMCs, B-cell-depleted T cells, or T cells were the source of the cDNA or gDNA that made up the material.

The sample holds a few counts of this clone. Authors' methods: Amplification with reference gene primers provided the estimates of nucleated cell counts. Only in-frame clones appear in the TCRdb table, and some are missing; sequencing was by immunoSEQ multiplex PCR. For V, J and clone size, that table is used; D and trimming come from the DNA. The sample lists fewer than 35,000 clones, approximately 90% occurring once. The sample consisted of peripheral blood. The clonotype comes from a human donor with active COVID-19. The donor label of this sample is uncertain.

CDR3 loop: CATSSGQRAYEQYF. CDR3 coding DNA: TGTGCCACCAGTTCGGGACAGAGAGCCTACGAGCAGTACTTC. J is TRBJ2-7 and V is TRBV24-1; 7 bases are shared with TRBD1. Germline loops: CDR1 KGHDR, CDR2 SFDVKD. With V trimmed by 6 bases and J by 2 bases, 6 bases remained unmatched. The CDR3 is 14 residues long.